Listed below are T cell receptor beta chains from one sample, sequenced in a study of cytomegalovirus exposure and HLA in healthy donors. Generated by immunoSEQ multiplex PCR, the TCRdb table keeps only in-frame clones and is missing some. This table holds approximately 200,000 clones, 70% to 85% found once. Sequenced input: PBMCs. These receptors were collected from a boy aged 2 to 10 in good health and CMV-seronegative. Each CDR3 is given with its conserved first and last residue. Each record gives: J gene, V gene, clone size, D gene, CDR3 protein, CDR3 DNA. D genes are given only for firm matches. Size is stated for part of the rows, as once, few or many counts, or as a class when the clone is expanded.

>TRBJ2-1|TRBV19|.|TRBD2
CASSIKRGGNEQFF
TGTGCCAGTAGTATAAAGCGGGGGGGCAATGAGCAGTTCTTC
>TRBJ1-2|TRBV9|.|.
CASSVATHYGYTF
TGTGCCAGCAGCGTAGCTACCCACTATGGCTACACCTTC
>TRBJ2-7|TRBV10-3|.|.
CATAFGDSYEQYF
TGTGCCACGGCTTTCGGGGACTCCTACGAGCAGTACTTC
>TRBJ1-1|TRBV7-9|.|TRBD1
CASSSGTAPEAFF
TGTGCCAGCAGCTCCGGGACAGCCCCTGAAGCTTTCTTT
>TRBJ1-2|TRBV5-1|.|.
CASSLAVREGYGYTF
TGCGCCAGCAGCTTGGCCGTCAGGGAGGGCTATGGCTACACCTTC
>TRBJ1-1|TRBV4-2|.|.
CASSQDLEEAFF
TGTGCCAGCAGCCAAGATCTGGAGGAAGCTTTCTTT
>TRBJ1-2|TRBV6-1|.|.
CASSPVMNYGYTF
TGTGCCAGCAGCCCTGTTATGAACTATGGCTACACCTTC
>TRBJ2-7|TRBV11-2|.|TRBD1
CASSRDRADEQYF
TGTGCCAGCAGCCGGGACAGGGCGGACGAGCAGTACTTC
>TRBJ2-1|TRBV7-2|.|TRBD2
CASSQMGGGPYNEQFF
TGTGCCAGCAGCCAAATGGGCGGGGGTCCCTACAATGAGCAGTTCTTC
>TRBJ2-7|TRBV5-1|few|.
CASSRRGSSYEQYF
TGCGCCAGCAGCCGGAGGGGCAGCTCCTACGAGCAGTACTTC
>TRBJ1-4|TRBV6-1|.|.
CASSDPPLPGRGRGEKLFF
TGTGCCAGCAGTGATCCCCCCCTCCCAGGCAGGGGTCGAGGTGAAAAACTGTTTTTT
>TRBJ1-6|TRBV9|.|.
CASSVSSGTSSPLHF
TGTGCCAGCAGCGTGTCCTCCGGGACATCATCACCCCTCCACTTT
>TRBJ2-1|TRBV19|.|.
CASKDYTGNNEQFF
TGTGCCAGTAAAGACTATACAGGGAACAATGAGCAGTTCTTC
>TRBJ2-5|TRBV7-2|.|.
CASSPTLGLQETQYF
TGTGCCAGCAGCCCTACACTAGGTCTCCAAGAGACCCAGTACTTC
>TRBJ2-1|TRBV2|.|TRBD2
CASSEIGTSGGAGEQFF
TGTGCCAGCAGTGAAATCGGGACTAGCGGGGGGGCAGGTGAGCAGTTCTTC
>TRBJ2-7|TRBV27|.|.
CASSPSGGGAYEQYF
TGTGCCAGCAGTCCGAGTGGAGGAGGGGCCTACGAGCAGTACTTC
>TRBJ2-5|TRBV18|.|.
CASSTLGGAGETQYF
TGTGCCAGCTCTACGCTGGGGGGGGCTGGAGAGACCCAGTACTTC
>TRBJ1-6|TRBV7-3|.|.
CASSLTIDSPLHF
TGTGCCAGCAGCTTAACAATCGATTCACCCCTCCACTTT
>TRBJ2-7|TRBV18|.|TRBD1
CASSLGQGGNEQYF
TGTGCCAGCTCCCTTGGACAGGGGGGGAACGAGCAGTACTTC
>TRBJ1-2|TRBV7-3|.|.
CASNIQTRRSWGYTF
TGTGCCAGCAACATTCAAACCCGTCGATCGTGGGGCTACACCTTC
>TRBJ1-6|TRBV6-1|.|.
CASSELAVVGVNSPLHF
TGTGCCAGCAGTGAACTCGCGGTTGTCGGGGTCAATTCACCCCTCCACTTT
>TRBJ2-5|TRBV10-3|once|TRBD2
CAISATSQSRETQYF
TGTGCCATCAGTGCGACTAGCCAATCTCGGGAGACCCAGTACTTC
>TRBJ1-4|TRBV2|.|TRBD1
CASRLRPGQGSEKLFF
TGTGCCAGCAGGCTCCGTCCGGGACAGGGAAGTGAAAAACTGTTTTTT
>TRBJ1-1|TRBV27|.|.
CASLSDRLNTEAFF
TGTGCCAGCCTCTCCGACAGACTGAACACTGAAGCTTTCTTT
>TRBJ2-7|TRBV18|once|.
CASSRQESSYEQYF
TGTGCCAGCTCCCGACAGGAGAGCTCCTACGAGCAGTACTTC
>TRBJ2-3|TRBV13|.|TRBD2
CASSLMRGGGTDTQYF
TGTGCCAGCAGCTTAATGCGGGGGGGCGGGACAGATACGCAGTATTTT
>TRBJ2-7|TRBV4-2|.|TRBD2
CASSQEQAGGVYEQYF
TGTGCCAGCAGCCAGGAACAAGCGGGGGGAGTATACGAGCAGTACTTC
>TRBJ1-2|TRBV7-2|few|.
CASSPSLFYGYTF
TGTGCCAGCAGCCCGTCTCTCTTCTATGGCTACACCTTC
>TRBJ1-1|TRBV29-1|.|.
CSVGMDNRGTEAFF
TGCAGCGTGGGAATGGACAACCGGGGGACTGAAGCTTTCTTT
>TRBJ2-1|TRBV7-6|.|TRBD2
CASSLYRHGGAHNEQFF
TGTGCCAGCAGCCTTTATCGACACGGGGGGGCCCACAATGAGCAGTTCTTC
>TRBJ1-1|TRBV5-5|.|.
CASSLRVRAEAFF
TGTGCCAGCAGCTTAAGAGTTCGCGCTGAAGCTTTCTTT
>TRBJ2-6|TRBV5-1|.|.
CASSLRTGSPVSGANVLTF
TGCGCCAGCAGCTTGAGGACGGGGAGCCCCGTTTCTGGGGCCAACGTCCTGACTTTC
>TRBJ2-1|TRBV7-2|.|.
CASSVGHNEQFF
TGTGCCAGCAGCGTGGGGCACAATGAGCAGTTCTTC
>TRBJ2-3|TRBV15|.|.
CATSRTGDTDTQYF
TGTGCCACCAGCAGAACCGGGGACACAGATACGCAGTATTTT
>TRBJ2-3|TRBV9|.|.
CASTTDRSSTDTQYF
TGTGCCAGCACCACGGACAGATCTAGCACAGATACGCAGTATTTT
>TRBJ2-1|TRBV20-1|.|.
CSVTGYNEQFF
TGCAGTGTTACAGGCTACAATGAGCAGTTCTTC
>TRBJ1-1|TRBV7-3|once|TRBD1
CASSRDRDTEAFF
TGTGCCAGCAGTCGGGACAGGGACACTGAAGCTTTCTTT
>TRBJ2-3|TRBV7-9|few|.
CASSLLGRGYTQYF
TGTGCCAGCAGCTTGCTAGGAAGGGGATATACGCAGTATTTT
>TRBJ1-2|TRBV9|.|.
CASSVAGTSYGYTF
TGTGCCAGCAGCGTAGCTGGCACCTCCTATGGCTACACCTTC